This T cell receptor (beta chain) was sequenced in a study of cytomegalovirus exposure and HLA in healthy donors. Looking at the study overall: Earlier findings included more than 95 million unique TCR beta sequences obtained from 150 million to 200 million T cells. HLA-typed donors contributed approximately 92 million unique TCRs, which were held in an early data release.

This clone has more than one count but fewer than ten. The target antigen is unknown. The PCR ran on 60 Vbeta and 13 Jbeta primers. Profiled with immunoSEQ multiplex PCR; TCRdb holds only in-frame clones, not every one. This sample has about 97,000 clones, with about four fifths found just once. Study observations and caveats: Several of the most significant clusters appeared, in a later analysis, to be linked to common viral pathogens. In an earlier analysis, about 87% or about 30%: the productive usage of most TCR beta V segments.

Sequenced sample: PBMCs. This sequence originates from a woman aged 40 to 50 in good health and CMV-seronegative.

CDR3 loop: CASSLVWDTKAHGELFF. CDR3 nucleotides: TGTGCCAGCAGCTTAGTTTGGGACACAAAAGCACACGGGGAGCTGTTTTTT. V and J are TRBV7-9 and TRBJ2-2, with a weak D call TRBD1 (6 bases). Trimming cost V 1 base and J 7 bases, with 19 bases left between them. Germline CDR1 reads SEHNR; CDR2 reads FQNEAQ (reference sequence). CDR3 length equals 17 residues.